The rows below give T cell receptor beta chains drawn from one sample of a study of blood T cell repertoires in COVID-19. TCRdb's copy holds only in-frame clones and misses some; the assay was immunoSEQ multiplex PCR. Among around 160,000 clones, almost 85% were seen once, and the ten largest hold roughly 9.6%. Material for sequencing was PBMCs or T cells enriched from blood (not recorded which). The receptors were sampled from a man between 50 and 59 years old who had recovered from COVID-19. The CDR3 runs from the conserved cysteine through the conserved F or W. D genes are given only for firm matches. Only part of the rows carry a size: once, few, many, or a class if the clone is expanded.

d_call clone_size j_call v_call cdr3_aa cdr3_nt
TRBD1 NA TRBJ1-2 TRBV13 CASSLGQGNYGYTF TGTGCCAGCAGCTTGGGACAGGGCAACTATGGCTACACCTTC
NA NA TRBJ2-7 TRBV18 CASSQGHGTGGRSYEQYF TGTGCCAGCTCACAGGGACACGGCACGGGAGGCAGGTCCTACGAGCAGTACTTC
TRBD2 NA TRBJ2-3 TRBV3-1/TRBV3-2 CASSQRRGATDTQYF TGTGCCAGCAGCCAACGGCGGGGGGCCACAGATACGCAGTATTTT
NA NA TRBJ2-1 TRBV15 CATSRDRGYNEQFF TGTGCCACCAGCAGAGATCGAGGGTACAATGAGCAGTTCTTC
NA NA TRBJ2-3 TRBV5-1 CASSLAPGSTDTQYF TGCGCCAGCAGCTTGGCTCCGGGGAGCACAGATACGCAGTATTTT
NA NA TRBJ2-7 TRBV19 CASSQIHQVSYEQYF TGTGCCAGTAGTCAAATCCATCAGGTCTCCTACGAGCAGTACTTC
TRBD1 few TRBJ2-1 TRBV14 CASSLIRQGIGLIVYNEQFF TGTGCCAGCAGCCTAATTCGACAGGGGATTGGCCTCATTGTTTACAATGAGCAGTTCTTC
NA once TRBJ1-1 TRBV4-1 CASSQGIPGEDTEAFF TGCGCCAGCAGCCAAGGGATACCAGGGGAAGACACTGAAGCTTTCTTT
NA NA TRBJ2-7 TRBV28 CASSFEGFEQYF TGTGCCAGCAGTTTTGAGGGATTCGAGCAGTACTTC
NA NA TRBJ2-7 TRBV28 CASINHSRRDEQYF TGTGCCAGCATTAATCACAGCAGGCGTGACGAGCAGTACTTC
TRBD1 NA TRBJ2-5 TRBV5-4 CASSPEIRQGQETQYF TGTGCCAGCAGTCCAGAGATTAGACAGGGTCAGGAGACCCAGTACTTC
NA NA TRBJ1-2 TRBV21-1 CASSRMTGDNDGYTF TGTGCCAGCAGCAGGATGACAGGGGACAACGATGGCTACACCTTC
NA NA TRBJ1-2 TRBV7-2 CASSFPRLGYTF TGTGCCAGCAGCTTCCCCAGGCTCGGCTACACCTTC
NA NA TRBJ2-7 TRBV21-1 CASSKDKAGGYEQYF TGTGCCAGCAGCAAAGACAAGGCAGGGGGGTACGAGCAGTACTTC
NA NA TRBJ2-1 TRBV5-4 CASSLNQNNEQFF TGTGCCAGCAGCTTGAACCAGAACAATGAGCAGTTCTTC